The 30 T cell receptor beta chains reported below all come from one sample, sequenced in a study of CD8 T cells in Susac syndrome (dated by TCRdb to 2018 to 2020). Library prep was done by the immunoSEQ multiplex PCR assay. RNA was extracted using the RNeasy kit, and roughly 0.5 to 1 microgram was reverse transcribed with random hexamers. TCRdb reanalyzed the raw reads on its own, using fastp at Q25 for trimming and MiXCR for clone calling, and kept in-frame beta chains. Merged by CDR3 protein, the rows form single entries marked with the most common genes and DNA. This sample holds about 250,000 distinct CDR3 sequences; around 93% were observed only once. Around 0.07% of the sample lies in the top ten. The sample taken for sequencing was CD4+ T cells from PBMCs. These receptors all come from a human donor with multiple sclerosis.

The CDR3 region is CASSLMSVREQYF. CDR3 in DNA: TGTGCCAGCAGCTTAATGAGCGTGCGCGAGCAGTACTTC. This chain connects TRBV7-3 to TRBJ2-7; D ambiguous. V lost 1 base, J lost 6 bases, and 10 bases lay in between. Germline loops: CDR1 SGHTA, CDR2 FQGTGA. The length of the CDR3 is 13 residues.

This sequence joins TRBV20-1 and TRBJ2-1; TRBD2 matches at 7 bases. This CDR3 has 11 amino acids. Germline V CDR1 and CDR2: DFQATT, SNEGSKA (reference sequence). V trimming: 5 bases; J trimming: 8 bases; junction bases outside the gene matches: 3. The CDR3 nucleotides are TGCAGTGCTCTTACTAGCGATGAGCAGTTCTTC. Translated: CSALTSDEQFF.

The chain carries TRBV10-3 and TRBJ1-1; no reliable D call. The CDR3 totals 11 residues. Germline V lookup: CDR1 ENHRY, CDR2 SYGVKD. V was trimmed by 7 bases and J by 3 bases, leaving 6 bases between them. CDR3 in amino acids: CAIKGYTEAFF. Here the CDR3 DNA reads TGTGCCATCAAAGGGTACACTGAAGCTTTCTTT.

V and J are TRBV7-9 and TRBJ2-5, with D perhaps TRBD2 (6 bases). Germline assignment: CDR1 SEHNR and CDR2 FQNEAQ (reference sequence). The germline V and J ends were trimmed by 3 bases and 5 bases, with 13 bases remaining between them. The CDR3 spans 14 residues. CDR3 in DNA: TGTGCCAGCAGCTTTGGATCCCGGGAGGAGACCCAGTACTTC. Translating it yields CASSFGSREETQYF.

The chain joins TRBV10-3 to TRBJ2-1, with D perhaps TRBD1 or TRBD2 (5 bases each). This CDR3 has 14 residues. V gave up 8 bases and J gave up 9 bases, with 20 bases separating them. CDR1 is ENHRY, CDR2 SYGVKD, per germline. The CDR3 region is CAIQGPGLSGEQFF. The CDR3 region has the DNA TGTGCCATCCAGGGCCCTGGACTCTCTGGTGAGCAGTTCTTC.

J is TRBJ1-2 and V is TRBV10-3; D gene ambiguous. Between the trimmed V and J ends, which lost 3 bases and 7 bases, there was a span of 12 bases. The germline gives CDR1 ENHRY, CDR2 SYGVKD. The length of the CDR3 is 13 residues. Here the CDR3 reads CAISDRTRGGYTF. The CDR3 DNA reads TGTGCCATCAGTGACAGAACACGGGGTGGCTACACCTTC.

The V and J genes are TRBV12-3 or TRBV12-4 and TRBJ1-5; 7 bases align to TRBD1. With 8 bases clipped from V and 5 bases from J, the junction kept 9 bases outside the gene matches. The CDR3 covers 14 residues. For the CDR3, the DNA is TGTGCCAGCGGCTCCGGACAGGTTCATCAGCCCCAGCATTTT. Amino acid sequence: CASGSGQVHQPQHF.

The chain recombines TRBV9 with TRBJ2-4, with D perhaps being TRBD1 or TRBD2 (5 bases each). The V end was cut by 3 bases, the J end by 0 bases, with 13 bases between. There are 16 residues in the CDR3. Germline lookup yields CDR1 SGDLS and CDR2 YYNGEE. The CDR3 region is CASSAGSGLAKNIQYF. CDR3 coding DNA: TGTGCCAGCAGCGCGGGATCGGGGCTAGCCAAAAACATTCAGTACTTC. The variable domain in full, completed from reference TRBV9 and TRBJ2-4, reads DSGVTQTPKHLITATGQRVTLRCSPRSGDLSVYWYQQSLDQGLQFLIQYYNGEERAKGNILERFSAQQFPDLHSELNLSSLELGDSALYFCASSAGSGLAKNIQYFGAGTRLSVL.

The genes are TRBV5-1 and TRBJ1-6; D may be TRBD1 (5 bases). The germline gives CDR1 SGHRS, CDR2 YFSETQ. Trimming shortened V by 0 bases and J by 7 bases, and 17 bases separated the two germline ends. The CDR3 spans 17 residues. CDR3 sequence reads: CASSLAMARDGNSPLHF. CDR3 sequence (DNA): TGCGCCAGCAGCTTGGCGATGGCCAGGGACGGAAATTCACCCCTCCACTTT.

V is TRBV29-1 and J is TRBJ2-5; 11 bases match TRBD2. Germline V CDR1 and CDR2: SQVTM, ANQGSEA. This CDR3 has 15 residues. V dropped 5 bases and J dropped 2; count of bases not matched to a gene: 7. CDR3 DNA: TGCAGCGTTTCCGCAGGACTAGCGGGTCAAGAGACCCAGTACTTC. Translation gives CSVSAGLAGQETQYF.

The rearrangement links TRBV21-1 to TRBJ2-7. TRBV21-1 is a pseudogene. The CDR3 consists of 13 residues. The CDR3 sequence: CASSKDLTYEQYF. The CDR3 region has the DNA TGTGCCAGCAGCAAGGACCTAACCTACGAGCAGTACTTC.

The J gene is TRBJ2-3, the V gene TRBV9; 9 bases map to TRBD2. The CDR3 length is 15 residues. Germline V lookup: CDR1 SGDLS, CDR2 YYNGEE. V trimming: 6 bases; J trimming: 2 bases; junction bases outside the gene matches: 7. CDR3 sequence reads: CASTRTSAYTDTQYF. The CDR3 DNA reads TGTGCCAGCACCCGGACTAGCGCTTACACAGATACGCAGTATTTT.

V gene TRBV12-3 or TRBV12-4 combines with J gene TRBJ2-7; the D is unclear. The CDR3 is 13 amino acids. V lost 1 base and J 3 bases, leaving 7 bases between the germline ends. CDR3 sequence (DNA): TGTGCCAGCAGTTTAGAGGGCGGCTACGAGCAGTACGTC. Translation gives CASSLEGGYEQYV.

The chain recombines TRBV14 with TRBJ1-1, with 8 bases aligning to TRBD1. Germline V gives CDR1 SGHDN, CDR2 FVKESK. Trimming removed 4 bases from V and 4 bases from J; junction bases left unmatched: 5. CDR3 length: 14 amino acids. The CDR3 sequence: CASSRLTGGTEAFF. CDR3 in DNA: TGTGCCAGCAGCCGCTTAACAGGGGGCACTGAAGCTTTCTTT.

This clonotype was seen only a few times. The chain carries TRBV5-1 and TRBJ2-3; 8 nucleotides line up with TRBD2. V trimming: 2 bases; J trimming: 1 base; junction bases outside the gene matches: 3. The CDR3 extends over 15 amino acids. CDR1 SGHRS and CDR2 YFSETQ come from the germline V gene. The CDR3 DNA reads as TGCGCCAGCAGCTTAGCGGGGGCCCGCACAGATACGCAGTATTTT. Translating gives CASSLAGARTDTQYF.

V and J are TRBV7-8 and TRBJ2-5, with 9 bases aligning to TRBD2. CDR1 SGHVS and CDR2 FQNEAQ come from the germline V gene. The CDR3 spans 18 residues. V shed 1 base, J shed 2 bases, and the junction held 11 bases outside the gene matches. The CDR3 loop reads CASSLVGPSGALQETQYF. The DNA of the CDR3 is TGTGCCAGCAGCTTAGTTGGGCCTAGCGGGGCCCTTCAAGAGACCCAGTACTTC.

This rearrangement joins TRBV24-1 to TRBJ2-1; a weak D match, TRBD1 (5 bases). Trimming stripped 8 bases from V and 1 base from J, with 8 bases between. Germline CDR1 KGHDR, CDR2 SFDVKD. This CDR3 comprises 13 residues. CDR3 sequence (DNA): TGTGCCACCAAGGGGTGGTCCTACAATGAGCAGTTCTTC. Encoded protein: CATKGWSYNEQFF.

The chain carries TRBV23-1 and TRBJ2-1, with D hard to call. TRBV23-1 falls under the ORF class, with uncertain function. Trimming took 0 bases from V and 5 from J, leaving 14 bases between them. The CDR3 runs 16 residues. As DNA, the CDR3 is TGCGCCAGCAGTCAATCGGTTGGGATGGGGAACAATGAGCAGTTCTTC. This sequence encodes CASSQSVGMGNNEQFF.

The chain couples TRBV3-1 to TRBJ2-7, with D possibly TRBD1 on 6 matching bases. Germline CDR1 is LGHDT and CDR2 is YNNKEL (reference sequence). CDR3 size: 16 residues. V was trimmed by 4 bases and J by 1 base, leaving 17 bases between them. The CDR3 loop reads CASSLWTGQNSYEQYF. DNA of the CDR3: TGTGCCAGCAGCCTTTGGACCGGACAGAATTCCTACGAGCAGTACTTC.

The rearrangement links TRBV10-3 to TRBJ2-2; weak D call: TRBD2 (6 bases). Trimming left V 10 bases short and J 0 bases short, with 12 bases between. CDR1 and CDR2 from the germline V gene are ENHRY and SYGVKD. This CDR3 region has 14 residues. CDR3: CATPGTPNTGELFF. The CDR3 coding sequence is TGTGCCACCCCCGGGACTCCGAACACCGGGGAGCTGTTTTTT.

The chain has TRBV14 and TRBJ1-6; D is perhaps TRBD1 (5 bases). The CDR3 contains 13 residues. Germline values: CDR1 SGHDN, CDR2 FVKESK. V was clipped by 4 bases and J by 8 bases, with 9 bases between them. The CDR3 is CASSPRGDSPLHF. For the CDR3, the DNA is TGTGCCAGCAGCCCCCGGGGGGATTCACCCCTCCACTTT.

The chain is built from TRBV7-9 and TRBJ1-5; D unclear. The V gene lost 1 base and the J gene lost 5 bases, with 6 bases spanning the gap. The CDR3 contains 13 residues. Germline V gives CDR1 SEHNR, CDR2 FQNEAQ (reference sequence). The CDR3 region is CASSLEVDQPQHF. The CDR3, as DNA: TGTGCCAGCAGCTTAGAGGTCGATCAGCCCCAGCATTTT.

V is TRBV28 and J is TRBJ2-7, with D maybe TRBD2 (6 bases). The CDR3 extends over 12 amino acids. The germline CDR1 and CDR2 sequences are MDHEN and SYDVKM. V was cut by 6 bases and J by 6 bases, with 12 bases left in between. In DNA, the CDR3 is TGTGCCAGCAGAACCGGGACTGGCGAGCAGTACTTC. It is translated as CASRTGTGEQYF.

V usage is TRBV28 and J usage is TRBJ2-2, with D tentatively TRBD1 or TRBD2 (6 bases each). The CDR3 spans 15 residues. Germline V gene data show CDR1 as MDHEN and CDR2 as SYDVKM. Trimming stripped 4 bases from V and 1 base from J, with 10 bases between. CDR3 amino acids: CASSSGGRNTGELFF. CDR3 nucleotide sequence: TGTGCCAGCAGTTCCGGGGGCCGGAACACCGGGGAGCTGTTTTTT.

This chain links TRBV25-1 with TRBJ2-7, with no clear D. V lost 5 bases and J 0 bases, leaving 8 bases between the germline ends. CDR1 and CDR2 (germline): MGHDK, SYGVNS. The CDR3 loop spans 13 amino acids. Here the CDR3 reads CASSRLSSYEQYF. The CDR3 DNA reads TGTGCCAGCAGTCGCCTCAGCTCCTACGAGCAGTACTTC.

This chain connects TRBV29-1 to TRBJ2-7, with D perhaps given as TRBD1 or TRBD2 (5 bases each). The CDR3 consists of 15 residues. V was cut by 4 bases and J by 3 bases, with 19 bases left in between. CDR1 is SQVTM and CDR2 is ANQGSEA in the germline V gene. The CDR3 DNA follows: TGCAGCGTTGCTGGTCTGGGACGGACCTTCTACGAGCAGTACGTC. It specifies CSVAGLGRTFYEQYV.

The V call is TRBV9, the J call TRBJ2-3; D is unresolved. The germline V gene has CDR1 SGDLS and CDR2 YYNGEE. V lost 0 bases and J 0 bases, leaving 8 bases between the germline ends. This CDR3 contains 15 residues. The CDR3 coding sequence is TGTGCCAGCAGCGTAGGGTCATCTAGCACAGATACGCAGTATTTT. Translation: CASSVGSSSTDTQYF.

The chain has TRBV3-1 and TRBJ2-1; D not resolved. The CDR3 extends over 12 amino acids. Germline CDR1 is LGHDT and CDR2 is YNNKEL (reference sequence). V lost 0 bases and J 11 bases, leaving 8 bases between the germline ends. This CDR3 is CASSQEAFQQFF. CDR3 DNA sequence: TGTGCCAGCAGCCAAGAAGCCTTTCAGCAGTTCTTC.

This clonotype has more than one count but fewer than ten. V gene TRBV6-5 combines with J gene TRBJ2-3, with D uncertain. Germline loops: CDR1 MNHEY, CDR2 SVGAGI. The ends were cut back, 6 bases at V and 0 bases at J, with 13 bases in the middle. This CDR3 region has 15 residues. The CDR3 protein is CASSPEVSSTDTQYF. The CDR3 region has the DNA TGTGCCAGCAGCCCCGAGGTATCAAGCACAGATACGCAGTATTTT.

The rearrangement uses TRBV7-2 and TRBJ2-1; TRBD2 matches at 10 bases. This CDR3 comprises 15 residues. Germline V gene lookup returns CDR1 SGHTA and CDR2 FQGNSA. Trimming took 5 bases from V and 3 from J; bases not matched to a gene: 4. Here the CDR3 DNA reads TGTGCCAGCAGCCAAGCGGGAGGGCGCTACAATGAGCAGTTCTTC. Translated, it gives CASSQAGGRYNEQFF.